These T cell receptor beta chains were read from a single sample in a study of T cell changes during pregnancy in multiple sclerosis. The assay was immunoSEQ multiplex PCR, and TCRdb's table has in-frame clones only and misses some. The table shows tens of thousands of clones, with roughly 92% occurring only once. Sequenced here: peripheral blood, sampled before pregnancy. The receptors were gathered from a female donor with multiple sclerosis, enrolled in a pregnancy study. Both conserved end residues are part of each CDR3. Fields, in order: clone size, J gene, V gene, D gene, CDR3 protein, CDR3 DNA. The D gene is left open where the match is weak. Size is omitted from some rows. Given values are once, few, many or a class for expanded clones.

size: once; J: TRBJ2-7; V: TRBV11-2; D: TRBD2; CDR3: CASSPKLAEQYF; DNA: TGTGCCAGCAGCCCAAAACTAGCGGAGCAGTACTTC
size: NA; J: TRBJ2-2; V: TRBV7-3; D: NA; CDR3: CASSLNMYTGELFF; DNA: TGTGCCAGCAGCCTAAACATGTACACCGGGGAGCTGTTTTTT
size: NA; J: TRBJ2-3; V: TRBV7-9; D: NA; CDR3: CASSAGQYSTDTQYF; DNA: TGTGCCAGCAGCGCGGGACAGTATAGCACAGATACGCAGTATTTT
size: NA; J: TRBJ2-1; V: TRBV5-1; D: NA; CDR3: CASRSIADYNEQFF; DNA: TGCGCCAGCAGGTCAATAGCGGACTACAATGAGCAGTTCTTC
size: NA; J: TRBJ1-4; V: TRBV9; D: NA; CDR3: CASSVGDDRPNEKLFF; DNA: TGTGCCAGCAGCGTAGGGGATGACAGACCCAATGAAAAACTGTTTTTT
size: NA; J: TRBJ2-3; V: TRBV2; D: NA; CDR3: CASSEQGPSHTQYF; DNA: TGTGCCAGCAGTGAACAGGGCCCTAGTCATACGCAGTATTTT
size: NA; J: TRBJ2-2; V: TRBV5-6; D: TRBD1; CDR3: CASSLSGTGRRELFF; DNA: TGTGCCAGCAGCTTATCCGGGACAGGGCGCCGGGAGCTGTTTTTT
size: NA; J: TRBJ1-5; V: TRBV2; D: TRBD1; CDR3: CASSEALRGNQPQHF; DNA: TGTGCCAGCAGTGAAGCGCTCAGGGGGAATCAGCCCCAGCATTTT
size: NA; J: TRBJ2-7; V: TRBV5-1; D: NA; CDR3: CASSAYPGDYEQYF; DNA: TGCGCCAGCAGCGCCTACCCAGGGGATTACGAGCAGTACTTC
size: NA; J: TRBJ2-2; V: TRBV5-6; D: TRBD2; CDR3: CASRMTPSGNTGELFF; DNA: TGTGCCAGCAGGATGACGCCTAGCGGGAACACCGGGGAGCTGTTTTTT
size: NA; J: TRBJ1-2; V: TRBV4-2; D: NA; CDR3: CASSQDENPNYGYTF; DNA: TGTGCCAGCAGCCAAGATGAGAACCCTAACTATGGCTACACCTTC
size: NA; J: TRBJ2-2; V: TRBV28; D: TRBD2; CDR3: CASSLLAGANTGELFF; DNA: TGTGCCAGCAGTTTGCTAGCGGGAGCGAACACCGGGGAGCTGTTTTTT
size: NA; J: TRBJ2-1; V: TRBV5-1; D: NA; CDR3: CASSLVVAGGNNEQFF; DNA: TGCGCCAGCAGCTTGGTCGTTGCAGGGGGGAACAATGAGCAGTTCTTC
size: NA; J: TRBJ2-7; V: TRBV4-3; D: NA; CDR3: CASSQDSGTYEQYF; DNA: TGCGCCAGCAGCCAAGATTCGGGGACCTACGAGCAGTACTTC
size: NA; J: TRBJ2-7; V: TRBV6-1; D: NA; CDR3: CASNPRRGGIHEQYF; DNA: TGTGCCAGCAACCCCCGACGCGGAGGGATCCACGAGCAGTACTTC
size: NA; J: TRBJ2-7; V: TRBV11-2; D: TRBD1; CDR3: CASRPSGTGKFHEQYF; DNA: TGTGCCAGCAGACCGAGTGGGACAGGGAAGTTCCACGAGCAGTACTTC
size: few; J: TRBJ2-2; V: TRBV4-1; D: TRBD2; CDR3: CASSLEPSGRVGELFF; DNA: TGCGCCAGCAGCCTAGAACCTAGCGGGAGAGTCGGGGAGCTGTTTTTT
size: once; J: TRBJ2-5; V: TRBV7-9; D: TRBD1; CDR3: CASSRRGQGAETQYF; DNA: TGTGCCAGCAGCCGGCGGGGACAGGGGGCCGAGACCCAGTACTTC
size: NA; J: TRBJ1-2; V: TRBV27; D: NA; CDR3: CASSPAGYGYTF; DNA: TGTGCCAGCAGCCCAGCGGGGTATGGCTACACCTTC
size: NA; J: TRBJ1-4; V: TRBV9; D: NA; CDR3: CASSLTPGEKLFF; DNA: TGTGCCAGCAGCCTAACCCCGGGGGAAAAACTGTTTTTT
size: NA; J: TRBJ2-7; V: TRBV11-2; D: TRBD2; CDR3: CASSTASGRIEQYF; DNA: TGTGCCAGCAGCACAGCTAGCGGGAGGATCGAGCAGTACTTC
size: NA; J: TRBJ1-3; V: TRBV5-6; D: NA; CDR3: CASSLGNSGNTIYF; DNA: TGTGCCAGCAGCTTGGGTAACTCTGGAAACACCATATATTTT
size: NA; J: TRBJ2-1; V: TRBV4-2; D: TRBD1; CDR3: CASSQDLTGGKNEQFF; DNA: TGTGCCAGCAGCCAAGATCTCACAGGGGGCAAGAATGAGCAGTTCTTC
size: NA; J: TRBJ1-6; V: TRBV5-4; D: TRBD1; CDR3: CASSENRGQGSPLHF; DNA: TGTGCCAGCAGCGAGAACAGGGGGCAGGGTTCACCCCTCCACTTT
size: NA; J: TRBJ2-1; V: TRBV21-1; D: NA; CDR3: CASSKDSASGNFNEQFF; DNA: TGTGCCAGCAGCAAAGACTCGGCTAGCGGGAACTTCAATGAGCAGTTCTTC
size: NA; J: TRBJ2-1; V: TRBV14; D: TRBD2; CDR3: CASSQGSGRFDEQFF; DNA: TGTGCCAGCAGCCAAGGAAGCGGGAGGTTCGATGAGCAGTTCTTC
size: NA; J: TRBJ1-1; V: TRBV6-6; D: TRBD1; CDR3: CASSQGGIEAFF; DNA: TGTGCCAGCAGTCAAGGGGGCATTGAAGCTTTCTTT
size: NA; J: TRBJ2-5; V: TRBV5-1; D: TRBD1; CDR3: CASSPPRTGIGETQYF; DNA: TGCGCCAGCAGCCCTCCTAGGACAGGGATCGGGGAGACCCAGTACTTC
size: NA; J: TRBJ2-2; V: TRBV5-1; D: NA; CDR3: CASSTLQGNTGELFF; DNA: TGCGCCAGCAGCACCTTACAGGGGAACACCGGGGAGCTGTTTTTT
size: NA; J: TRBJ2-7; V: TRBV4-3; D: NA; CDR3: CASSQDRSFSYEQYF; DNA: TGCGCCAGCAGCCAGGATAGGAGTTTCTCCTACGAGCAGTACTTC
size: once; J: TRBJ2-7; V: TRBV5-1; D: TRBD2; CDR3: CASSPWTSGRADEQYF; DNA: TGCGCCAGCAGCCCCTGGACTAGCGGGAGGGCCGACGAGCAGTACTTC
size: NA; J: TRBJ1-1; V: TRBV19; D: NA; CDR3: CASSRTGPPNEAFF; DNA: TGTGCCAGTAGTCGTACAGGGCCCCCTAATGAAGCTTTCTTT
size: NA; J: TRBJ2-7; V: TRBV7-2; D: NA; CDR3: CASSLGLVGVYEQYF; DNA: TGTGCCAGCAGCTTAGGCCTAGTGGGAGTCTACGAGCAGTACTTC
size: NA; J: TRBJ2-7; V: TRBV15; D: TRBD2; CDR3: CATSRGGSGTYEQYF; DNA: TGTGCCACCAGCAGAGGTGGTAGCGGGACCTACGAGCAGTACTTC
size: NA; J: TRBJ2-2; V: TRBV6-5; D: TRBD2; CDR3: CATGLAPTGELFF; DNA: TGTGCCACTGGACTAGCGCCCACCGGGGAGCTGTTTTTT